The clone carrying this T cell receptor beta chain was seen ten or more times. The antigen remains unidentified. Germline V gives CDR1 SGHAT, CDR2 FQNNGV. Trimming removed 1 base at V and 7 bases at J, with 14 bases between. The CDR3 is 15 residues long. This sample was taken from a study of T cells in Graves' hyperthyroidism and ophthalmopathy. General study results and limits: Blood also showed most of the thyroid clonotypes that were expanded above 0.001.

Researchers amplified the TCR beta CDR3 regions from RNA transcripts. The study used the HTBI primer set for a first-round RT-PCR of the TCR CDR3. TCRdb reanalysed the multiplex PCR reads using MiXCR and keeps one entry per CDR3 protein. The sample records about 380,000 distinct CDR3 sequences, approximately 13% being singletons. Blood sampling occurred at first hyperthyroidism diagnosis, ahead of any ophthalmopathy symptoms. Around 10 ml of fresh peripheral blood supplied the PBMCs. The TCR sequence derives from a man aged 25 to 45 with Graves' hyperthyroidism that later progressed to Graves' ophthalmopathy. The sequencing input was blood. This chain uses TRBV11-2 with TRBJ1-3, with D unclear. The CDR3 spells CASSLASQARNTIYF. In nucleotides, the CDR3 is TGTGCCAGCAGCTTAGCCAGCCAGGCCCGGAACACCATATATTTT.